A selection of T cell receptor beta chains follows, all from one sample in a study of regulatory T cells in long-lasting Graves disease. TCRdb re-called the multiplex PCR reads through MiXCR, storing one row per CDR3 protein. The table has 600,000 to 650,000 distinct CDR3 sequences, around 15% seen once; the top ten hold about 18%. These data were also reused for a study on T cells in Graves' hyperthyroidism and ophthalmopathy.

This specimen consisted of peripheral blood mononuclear cells (PBMCs), obtained at new diagnosis, from a patient treated with antithyroid drugs. These receptors came from a woman in her twenties or thirties with Graves disease. CDR3s include the opening cysteine and the closing phenylalanine or tryptophan. A D gene is named only where the DNA matches it firmly. Some rows mark clone size as missing; the rest say once, few, many or name a class of expanded clone.

v_call: TRBV24-1
j_call: TRBJ2-7
clone_size: few
d_call: TRBD1
cdr3_nt: TGTGCCACCAGTGACCGGGACAGAGCCTACGAGCGGTACTTC
cdr3_aa: CATSDRDRAYERYF

v_call: TRBV29-1
j_call: TRBJ2-1
clone_size: -
d_call: -
cdr3_nt: TGCAGCGTTGGAGAAGACCGGACGAGTGAGCAGTTCTTC
cdr3_aa: CSVGEDRTSEQFF

v_call: TRBV24-1
j_call: TRBJ2-1
clone_size: -
d_call: TRBD1
cdr3_nt: TGTGCCACCAGTGGAACGGACAGGGACTCCTACAATGAGCAGTTCTTC
cdr3_aa: CATSGTDRDSYNEQFF

v_call: TRBV28
j_call: TRBJ2-7
clone_size: -
d_call: TRBD1
cdr3_nt: TGTGCCAGCAGTTTATATCAGGGGGCGAGCTCCTACGAGCAGTACTTC
cdr3_aa: CASSLYQGASSYEQYF

v_call: TRBV2
j_call: TRBJ1-4
clone_size: -
d_call: -
cdr3_nt: TGTGCCAGCAGTGAAGCACTGGCGTCTACTCGGGGTGAAAAACTGTTTTTT
cdr3_aa: CASSEALASTRGEKLFF

v_call: TRBV20-1
j_call: TRBJ2-7
clone_size: few
d_call: TRBD1
cdr3_nt: TGCAGTGCTTCCGACAGGGGTGGTAAGGACGAGCAGTACTTC
cdr3_aa: CSASDRGGKDEQYF

v_call: TRBV7-2
j_call: TRBJ1-2
clone_size: few
d_call: -
cdr3_nt: TGTGCCAGCAGAACCATGACGGTGGGTTCTTATGGCTACACCTTC
cdr3_aa: CASRTMTVGSYGYTF

v_call: TRBV7-2
j_call: TRBJ1-1
clone_size: many
d_call: TRBD1
cdr3_nt: TGTGCCAGCAGCGTACGCCAGGGGGCGCTTGCTTTCTTT
cdr3_aa: CASSVRQGALAFF

v_call: TRBV18
j_call: TRBJ1-5
clone_size: many
d_call: -
cdr3_nt: TGTGCCAGCTCACCATCAGCTAGCAATCAGCCCCAGCATTTT
cdr3_aa: CASSPSASNQPQHF

v_call: TRBV5-1
j_call: TRBJ2-1
clone_size: many
d_call: TRBD1
cdr3_nt: TGCGCCAGCAGCACCCAACCCGGGACAGGTTACAATGAGCAGTTCTTC
cdr3_aa: CASSTQPGTGYNEQFF

v_call: TRBV28
j_call: TRBJ1-5
clone_size: many
d_call: -
cdr3_nt: TGTGCCAGCAGTTTTTTAACCGGGGAGGGCAATCAGCCCCAGCATTTT
cdr3_aa: CASSFLTGEGNQPQHF

v_call: TRBV28
j_call: TRBJ2-5
clone_size: -
d_call: TRBD2
cdr3_nt: TGTGCCAGCAGTCAACGGACTAGCTTGGGGACCCAGTACTTC
cdr3_aa: CASSQRTSLGTQYF

v_call: TRBV13
j_call: TRBJ1-2
clone_size: many
d_call: -
cdr3_nt: TGTGCCAGCAGCGTCGGTGTTTGGGGCTACACCTTC
cdr3_aa: CASSVGVWGYTF

v_call: TRBV19
j_call: TRBJ2-1
clone_size: -
d_call: TRBD2
cdr3_nt: TGTGCCAGTACCAAATCTAGCGGGGGGGGCTACAATGAGCAGTTCTTC
cdr3_aa: CASTKSSGGGYNEQFF